A selection of T cell receptor beta chains follows, all from one sample in a study of CD8 T cells in Susac syndrome. In TCRdb, the immunoSEQ multiplex PCR reads were re-called with MiXCR into one record per CDR3 protein. The sample includes around 190,000 distinct CDR3 sequences, around 95% seen only once; the top ten take roughly 0.16%. Source material: CD8+ T cells from PBMCs. These receptors came from a human donor with multiple sclerosis. Both conserved end residues are part of each CDR3. D genes are given only for firm matches. A clone size is listed for some rows: how often the clone was seen (once, few, many), or a class if it is expanded.

>NA|NA|TRBJ2-7|TRBV27
TGTGCCAGCAGTCCCCTGACAGGGACTCACGAGCAGTACTTC
CASSPLTGTHEQYF
>NA|TRBD2|TRBJ2-1|TRBV6-6
TGTGCCAGCAGTTCACTAGCGGGGCACAATGAGCAGTTCTTC
CASSSLAGHNEQFF
>NA|NA|TRBJ1-2|TRBV27
TGTGCCAGCAGTTCAGACAGGCTGTGCTACACCTTC
CASSSDRLCYTF
>NA|NA|TRBJ2-5|TRBV5-4
TGTGCCAGCGGGCCTCTAGGGGAGAACCAAGAGACCCAGTACTTC
CASGPLGENQETQYF
>NA|TRBD1|TRBJ1-5|TRBV9
TGTGCCAGCAGCCCGGGACAGGACAATCAGCCCCAGCATTTT
CASSPGQDNQPQHF
>NA|NA|TRBJ1-5|TRBV20-1
TGCAGTGCTAGCCTGGGGCAATTCAGTCAGCCCCAGCATTTT
CSASLGQFSQPQHF
>NA|NA|TRBJ1-5|TRBV12-3/TRBV12-4
TGTGCCAGCAGTCCCTCGGGGGGGAGTCAGCCCCAGCATTTT
CASSPSGGSQPQHF
>NA|NA|TRBJ1-1|TRBV27
TGTGCCAGCAGTCGGGTCGCGGGGGCCGTAGGATCTGAAGCTTTCTTT
CASSRVAGAVGSEAFF
>once|NA|TRBJ2-1|TRBV20-1
TGCAGTGCTAGAGATCCCGCCCTGTGGGATGAGCAGTTCTTC
CSARDPALWDEQFF
>NA|NA|TRBJ2-3|TRBV20-1
TGCAGTGCTAGAGATGGAGGAGTGCAGTATTTT
CSARDGGVQYF
>NA|NA|TRBJ1-2|TRBV29-1
TGCAGCGTTGAGGGCAGGGAGGAAGGCTACACCTTC
CSVEGREEGYTF
>NA|TRBD2|TRBJ2-1|TRBV25-1
TGTGCCAGCAGTACCCTAGCGGGGGTTTACAATGAGCAGTTCTTC
CASSTLAGVYNEQFF
>NA|NA|TRBJ2-7|TRBV20-1
TGCAGTGCTAGAGCGCGGGACAGTCCCTACGAGCAGTACTTC
CSARARDSPYEQYF
>NA|NA|TRBJ2-5|TRBV29-1
TGCAGCGTTGACCAAGAGACCCAGTACTTC
CSVDQETQYF
>NA|NA|TRBJ1-1|TRBV29-1
TGCAGCGTGAGACGGATGAACACTGAAGCTTTCTTT
CSVRRMNTEAFF
>NA|NA|TRBJ1-5|TRBV11-2
TGTGCCAGCAGCCCTAGATCCTATAGCAATCAGCCCCAGCATTTT
CASSPRSYSNQPQHF
>NA|TRBD2|TRBJ2-7|TRBV12-3/TRBV12-4
TGTGCCAGCAATCAAGCGGGGTTCAAATACGAGCAGTACTTC
CASNQAGFKYEQYF
>once|NA|TRBJ2-7|TRBV5-1
TGCGCCAGCAGCACAGTCAGCAGGTCCGTCTACGAGCAGTACTTC
CASSTVSRSVYEQYF
>NA|TRBD1|TRBJ2-1|TRBV29-1
TGCAGCGTCCCGGACAGGGGGTATGAGCAGTTCTTC
CSVPDRGYEQFF
>NA|NA|TRBJ1-2|TRBV29-1
TGCAGCGTTGAAGAGTTCCGGAGGAACCTCTATGGCTACACCTTC
CSVEEFRRNLYGYTF
>NA|NA|TRBJ2-7|TRBV20-1
TGCAGTGCTAGAGTCGGCGGGGAGAGCTCCTACGAGCAGTACTTC
CSARVGGESSYEQYF
>NA|TRBD2|TRBJ2-1|TRBV5-1
TGCGCCACCCGGGGGGGGAATGAGCAGTTCTTC
CATRGGNEQFF
>few|NA|TRBJ2-1|TRBV19
TGTGCCAGTAGCCATACAAGCTCCTACAATGAGCAGTTCTTC
CASSHTSSYNEQFF
>NA|TRBD1|TRBJ1-2|TRBV14
TGTGCCAGCAGCCACGGGGCAGGGGGTATAGGAGGCTACACCTTC
CASSHGAGGIGGYTF
>once|TRBD1|TRBJ2-3|TRBV28
TGTGCCAGCAGCCCCCGGGACAGAGATTTTGGTACGCAGTATTTT
CASSPRDRDFGTQYF
>NA|NA|TRBJ1-2|TRBV14
TGTGCCAGCAGCCAAGACAGGAGAGGGGCCGGAGTCTTC
CASSQDRRGAGVF
>NA|TRBD2|TRBJ2-7|TRBV20-1
TGCAGTGCTTTTACTAGCGGGAACTCCTACGAGCAGTACTTC
CSAFTSGNSYEQYF
>NA|NA|TRBJ2-1|TRBV4-1
TGCGCCAGCAGCCAAGAGAAAGGGGGCTACAATGAGCAGTTCTTC
CASSQEKGGYNEQFF
>NA|NA|TRBJ1-2|TRBV5-8
TGTGCCAGCAGCTTTGAACACAGGGCGGTTGGCTACACCTTC
CASSFEHRAVGYTF
>NA|TRBD1|TRBJ1-1|TRBV3-1
TGTGCCAGCAGCCCCTTTGGGGACAGGGTCATAAACACTGAAGCTTTCTTT
CASSPFGDRVINTEAFF
>NA|TRBD2|TRBJ2-3|TRBV28
TGTGCCAGCAGTTTAGACGGGACTACCTGGGCAGATACGCAGTATTTT
CASSLDGTTWADTQYF
>NA|NA|TRBJ2-7|TRBV10-1
TGCGCCAGCAGTGATTCCGGGACTGAATACGAGCAGTACTTC
CASSDSGTEYEQYF
>NA|NA|TRBJ2-7|TRBV5-4
TGTGCCAGCAGCTCGGACTTTACGGGAAGCGAGCAGTACTTC
CASSSDFTGSEQYF
>once|NA|TRBJ2-7|TRBV9
TGTGCCAGCAGCCATGACAGTGGGTCAGACGAGCAGTACTTC
CASSHDSGSDEQYF
>NA|TRBD1|TRBJ1-1|TRBV12-5
TGTGCTAGTGGCTTGGGACAGCAGAACACTGAAGCTTTCTTT
CASGLGQQNTEAFF
>NA|NA|TRBJ2-2|TRBV6-5
TGTGCCAGCAGTTGGGGCACCGGGGAGCTGTTTTTT
CASSWGTGELFF
>NA|NA|TRBJ2-1|TRBV24-1
TGTGCCACCAGTGATTTCTTCGGCAATGAGCAGTTCTTC
CATSDFFGNEQFF
>NA|NA|TRBJ1-1|TRBV23-1
TGCGCCAGCAGTCTGAAGACAGTAATGAACACTGAAGCTTTCTTT
CASSLKTVMNTEAFF
>NA|NA|TRBJ2-7|TRBV20-1
TGCAGTGCTAGAACAATTCGGGCCGGCGGGGACTCCTACGAGCAGTACTTC
CSARTIRAGGDSYEQYF
>NA|NA|TRBJ2-7|TRBV30
TGTGCCTGGAGTGTACGGTCAGCGTTTTACTCCTACGAGCAGTACTTC
CAWSVRSAFYSYEQYF
>NA|TRBD2|TRBJ2-3|TRBV11-2
TGTGCCAGCAGCTTAGAAGAGCCTAGCGGGATGACAGATACGCAGTATTTT
CASSLEEPSGMTDTQYF
>NA|NA|TRBJ2-1|TRBV30
TGTGCCCGAGATTTCGCGACTGGGCAGTTCTTC
CARDFATGQFF
>NA|NA|TRBJ2-1|TRBV25-1
TGTGCCAGCCGCCGAGGGCTTGAGCAGTTCTTC
CASRRGLEQFF
>NA|NA|TRBJ2-7|TRBV7-9
TGTGCCAGCAGCTCAGAGACAGCCACCTACGAGCAGTACTTC
CASSSETATYEQYF
>NA|NA|TRBJ2-3|TRBV3-1
TGTGCCAGCAGCCAAACACTCCCCGGGACTCAACTGTCGGATACGCAGTATTTT
CASSQTLPGTQLSDTQYF
>NA|NA|TRBJ2-7|TRBV4-1
TGCGCCAGCAGCCAAGATCCTAGGACACAGACCTACGAGCAGTACTTC
CASSQDPRTQTYEQYF
>NA|NA|TRBJ1-5|TRBV16
TGTGCCAGCAGCCAATTCGATTCCAATCAGCCCCAGCATTTT
CASSQFDSNQPQHF
>NA|NA|TRBJ2-1|TRBV28
TGTGCCAGCAGCTGGAGTGGGGGGGCCGCCTACAATGAGCAGTTCTTC
CASSWSGGAAYNEQFF
>NA|NA|TRBJ2-1|TRBV19
TGTGCCAGTTCGGGGCTTTCCTACAATGAGCAGTTCTTC
CASSGLSYNEQFF
>NA|TRBD2|TRBJ2-1|TRBV29-1
TGCAGCGTGGGACTAGCGGGGCACAATGAGCAGTTCTTC
CSVGLAGHNEQFF
>once|TRBD2|TRBJ2-4|TRBV7-9
TGTGCCAGCAGCCGGGGGGGCGAAAACATTCAGTACTTC
CASSRGGENIQYF
>NA|TRBD1|TRBJ2-7|TRBV11-2
TGTGCCAGCGGACAGGGGGCCACCTACGAGCAGTACTTC
CASGQGATYEQYF
>NA|NA|TRBJ2-3|TRBV24-1
TGTGCCACCCGGAGCGGGAGCACAGATACGCAGTATTTT
CATRSGSTDTQYF
>NA|NA|TRBJ1-2|TRBV20-1
TGCAGTGCTAGTGTGGGGGACAATTATGGCTACACCTTC
CSASVGDNYGYTF
>NA|NA|TRBJ1-2|TRBV29-1
TGCAGCGTTGAGTTGGGCCAGGGGCAACCCTATGGCTACACCTTC
CSVELGQGQPYGYTF
>NA|TRBD1|TRBJ2-5|TRBV30
TGTGCCACCTCCGGGACAGGGGGGCTTTGGCAAGAGACCCAGTACTTC
CATSGTGGLWQETQYF
>NA|NA|TRBJ1-1|TRBV3-1
TGTGCCAGCAGCCCTGGGAGGAAGCCTGAAGCTTTCTTT
CASSPGRKPEAFF
>NA|NA|TRBJ1-2|TRBV18
TGTGCCAGCTCACCACAGGATCCAGACAACTCCTATGGCTACACCTTC
CASSPQDPDNSYGYTF
>NA|TRBD2|TRBJ2-7|TRBV20-1
TGCAGTGCTAGATCCGGTCTGGGCTCCACTAGCGGGAGCTACGAGCAGTACTTC
CSARSGLGSTSGSYEQYF